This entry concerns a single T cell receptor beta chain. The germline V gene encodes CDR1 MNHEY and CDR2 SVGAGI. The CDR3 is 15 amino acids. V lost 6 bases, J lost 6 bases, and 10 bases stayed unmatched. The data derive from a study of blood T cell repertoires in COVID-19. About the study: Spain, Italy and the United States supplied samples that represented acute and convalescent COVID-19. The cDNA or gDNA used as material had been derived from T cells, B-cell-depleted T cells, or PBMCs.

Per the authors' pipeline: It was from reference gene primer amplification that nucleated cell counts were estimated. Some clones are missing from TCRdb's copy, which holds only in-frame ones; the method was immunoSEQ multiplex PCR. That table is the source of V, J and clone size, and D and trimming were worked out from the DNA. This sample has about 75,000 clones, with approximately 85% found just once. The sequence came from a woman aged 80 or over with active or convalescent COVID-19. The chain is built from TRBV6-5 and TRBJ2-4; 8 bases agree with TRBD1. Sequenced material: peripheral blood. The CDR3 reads CASSLLGTGRNIQYF. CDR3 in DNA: TGTGCCAGCAGCTTACTCGGGACAGGTCGAAACATTCAGTACTTC.